Listed here are 13 T cell receptor beta chains from one sample, sequenced in a study of blood T cell repertoires in COVID-19. Assay: immunoSEQ multiplex PCR; the TCRdb copy retains only in-frame clones and omits some. The table has 350,000 to 500,000 clones, 70% to 90% seen once. The sample comprised PBMCs or T cells enriched from blood (not recorded which). These receptors all stem from a young woman who had been exposed to COVID-19.

This clone was seen a single time. The chain has TRBV28 and TRBJ2-7; TRBD1 might be the D (6 bases). The germline V and J ends were trimmed by 6 bases and 2 bases, with 11 bases remaining between them. Germline CDR1 is MDHEN and CDR2 is SYDVKM. The CDR3 is 13 residues long. The CDR3 DNA reads TGTGCCAGCAGCCTCGGACAGCCCTACGAGCAGTACTTC. This encodes CASSLGQPYEQYF.

The V call is TRBV7-8, the J call TRBJ2-7, with D unclear. CDR1 and CDR2 (germline): SGHVS, FQNEAQ. The length of the CDR3 is 16 residues. V gave up 1 base and J gave up 0 bases, with 13 bases separating them. The CDR3 spells CASSLEVAGFSYEQYF. CDR3 nucleotides: TGTGCCAGCAGCTTAGAGGTCGCAGGCTTCTCCTACGAGCAGTACTTC.

V is TRBV11-2 and J is TRBJ2-1; D perhaps matches TRBD2 (6 bases). CDR3 length: 15 amino acids. V was clipped by 2 bases and J by 6 bases, with 14 bases between them. CDR1 is SGHAT and CDR2 is FQNNGV in the germline V gene. CDR3 in amino acids: CASSLTSRPGNEQFF. The CDR3 coding sequence is TGTGCCAGCAGCTTAACTAGCAGGCCAGGCAATGAGCAGTTCTTC.

This clone was detected only once. The chain recombines TRBV28 with TRBJ2-7; 8 bases match TRBD1. V trimming: 8 bases; J trimming: 4 bases; junction bases outside the gene matches: 7. CDR1 and CDR2 (germline): MDHEN, SYDVKM. The CDR3 extends over 13 amino acids. In DNA form, the CDR3 reads TGTGCCAGCGGACAGGGCGGTGGTTACGAGCAGTACTTC. This sequence encodes CASGQGGGYEQYF.

This chain uses TRBV30 with TRBJ2-7; 8 positions match TRBD2. CDR3 length: 16 amino acids. Germline V lookup: CDR1 GTSNPN, CDR2 SVGIG (reference sequence). With 4 bases clipped from V and 2 bases from J, the junction kept 13 bases outside the gene matches. The CDR3 region has the DNA TGTGCCTGGACCCGACCTTGGGGCGGGGGGCCCTACGAGCAGTACTTC. Translation: CAWTRPWGGGPYEQYF.

This clone is a singleton in its sample. The chain links TRBV14 to TRBJ2-3, with D tentatively TRBD2 (6 bases). The germline gives CDR1 SGHDN, CDR2 FVKESK. The germline V and J ends were trimmed by 1 base and 7 bases, with 9 bases remaining between them. The CDR3 length is 13 residues. CDR3 in DNA: TGTGCCAGCAGCCAAGTAGGAGGGTATACGCAGTATTTT. As protein: CASSQVGGYTQYF.

The rearrangement uses TRBV3-1 (or the pseudogene TRBV3-2) and TRBJ2-3; D perhaps matches TRBD1 (7 bases). Trimming removed 1 base from V and 2 bases from J, with 16 bases in between. Germline V gene sequence: CDR1 LGHDT, CDR2 YNNKEL (reference sequence). The CDR3 is 17 amino acids. CDR3 nucleotides: TGTGCCAGCAGCCAAGCAGGGGGGAGAGTGTACACAGATACGCAGTATTTT. Translating gives CASSQAGGRVYTDTQYF.

Points on this clone: At one end, the junction sequence differs from germline, possibly due to a read error. This chain joins TRBV4-3 and TRBJ2-2, with a weak D call TRBD1 (5 bases). The CDR3 runs to 16 residues. Germline V gives CDR1 LGHNA, CDR2 YSLEER. CDR3 loop: CASSQEGQGFTRELFF. CDR3 nucleotide sequence: TGCGCCAGCAGCCAAGAAGGGCAGGGTTTCACCAGGGAGCTGTTTTTT.

The CDR3 region has the DNA TGTGCCACCAGCAGGGACGGGGAGGACACCGGGGAGCTGTTTTTT. Its translation is CATSRDGEDTGELFF. The chain links TRBV15 to TRBJ2-2; maybe TRBD2 (6 bases). CDR3 length: 15 residues. The germline V gene has CDR1 LNHNV and CDR2 YYDKDF (reference sequence). Trimming took 3 bases from V and 3 from J, leaving 11 bases between them.

This clone was counted a single time. The V gene is TRBV4-1, the J gene TRBJ2-1; 8 bases align to TRBD2. This CDR3 comprises 14 residues. The V gene's germline CDR1 is MGHRA and CDR2 YSYEKL. With 2 bases clipped from V and 12 bases from J, the junction kept 9 bases outside the gene matches. The CDR3 bases are TGCGCCAGCAGCCAAACAGGACTAGCCAGGTCGCAGTTCTTC. This encodes CASSQTGLARSQFF.

The rearrangement joins TRBV19 to TRBJ1-2; D possibly corresponds to TRBD1 (5 bases). The CDR3 contains 15 residues. V gave up 0 bases and J gave up 3 bases, with 11 bases separating them. The germline CDR1 and CDR2 sequences are LNHDA and SQIVND (reference sequence). The CDR3 sequence: CASSIETWGDYGYTF. The CDR3 coding sequence is TGTGCCAGTAGTATAGAGACATGGGGCGACTATGGCTACACCTTC.

The V and J genes are TRBV18 and TRBJ2-2, with unresolved D. Trimming shortened V by 3 bases and J by 4 bases, and 15 bases separated the two germline ends. This CDR3 is built from 16 residues. The V gene's germline CDR1 is KGHSH and CDR2 LQKENI. Written as DNA, the CDR3 is TGTGCCAGCTCACCCCCAGAATTTAGACTCACCGGGGAGCTGTTTTTT. It yields the protein CASSPPEFRLTGELFF. The entire variable domain, with the rest obtained from reference TRBV18 and TRBJ2-2, is as follows: NAGVMQNPRHLVRRRGQEARLRCSPMKGHSHVYWYRQLPEEGLKFMVYLQKENIIDESGMPKERFSAEFPKEGPSILRIQQVVRGDSAAYFCASSPPEFRLTGELFFGEGSRLTVL.

The V call is TRBV6-5, the J call TRBJ1-1; perhaps TRBD1 as D (5 bases). V was cut by 7 bases and J by 3 bases, with 12 bases left in between. The CDR3 has 13 residues. Per the germline V gene, CDR1 is MNHEY and CDR2 is SVGAGI. CDR3 amino acids: CASIFGRDTEAFF. CDR3 in DNA: TGTGCCAGCATTTTCGGCAGGGACACTGAAGCTTTCTTT.